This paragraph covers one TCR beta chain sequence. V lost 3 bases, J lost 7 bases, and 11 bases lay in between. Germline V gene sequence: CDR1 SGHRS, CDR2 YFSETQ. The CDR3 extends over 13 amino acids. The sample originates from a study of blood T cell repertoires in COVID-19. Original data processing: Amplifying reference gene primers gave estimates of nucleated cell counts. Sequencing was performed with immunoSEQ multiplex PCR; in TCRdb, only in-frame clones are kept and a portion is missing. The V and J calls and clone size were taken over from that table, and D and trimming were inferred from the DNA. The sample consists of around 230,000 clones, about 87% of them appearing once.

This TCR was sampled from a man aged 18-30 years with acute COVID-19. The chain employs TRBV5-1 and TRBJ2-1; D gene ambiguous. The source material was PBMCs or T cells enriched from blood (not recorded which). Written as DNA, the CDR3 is TGCGCCAGCAGCTCCAACCAGAAAAATGAGCAGTTCTTC. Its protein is CASSSNQKNEQFF.